This T cell receptor (beta chain) was captured in a study of T cell responses to AZD1222 COVID-19 vaccine. Across the study: Timing groups of about 4 and about 12 weeks for second doses were pooled.

Germline lookup yields CDR1 SGDLS and CDR2 YYNGEE. The CDR3 is made up of 14 amino acids. Trimming shortened V by 4 bases and J by 6 bases, and 17 bases separated the two germline ends. Profiled with immunoSEQ multiplex PCR; TCRdb holds only in-frame clones, not every one. Of 140,000 to 150,000 clones detected, around nine tenths appear once; the ten largest clones hold over 3%. Overall study results and limits: The reported proportion of spike-specific TCRs targeting unmutated variant regions was nearly half. Mostly white British, mostly female donors; authors suggested clonal diversity may be underestimated. In all cases, repertoires were sampled only after the peak T cell response.

A remark on this clone: Antigen: not known.

The specimen comprised peripheral blood, sampled on day 0 of AZD1222 vaccination. This clonotype was sampled from an adult in good health. The rearrangement joins TRBV9 to TRBJ2-7, with D uncertain. The CDR3 DNA reads as TGTGCCAGCAGCCGAGGTTTAGGCTCGGGCGAGCAGTACTTC. Translated, it gives CASSRGLGSGEQYF.